Shown below are 25 T cell receptor beta chains from a single sample sequenced in a study of technical replicates of blood from a few donors. Assay: immunoSEQ multiplex PCR; the TCRdb copy retains only in-frame clones and omits some. The data show 11,000 to 15,000 clones, with under 85% seen just once and around 11% held by the top ten. Sequencing was carried out using PBMCs. These receptors were taken from a human donor in good health.

The chain uses TRBV21-1 and TRBJ2-6; the table's TRBD1 call for D was not verified on the DNA. TRBV21-1 corresponds to a pseudogene. CDR3 length equals 19 residues. Written as DNA, the CDR3 is TGTGCCAGCAGCAAAACTGGACAGGGGACATTATCTGGGGCCAACGTCCTGACTTTC. Translation: CASSKTGQGTLSGANVLTF.

This clone was detected once. V is TRBV27 and J is TRBJ2-4; D remains unclear. This CDR3 is 15 amino acids long. V dropped 3 bases and J dropped 1 base, with 10 bases sitting between them. Germline CDR1 and CDR2: MNHEY and SMNVEV (reference sequence). The CDR3 sequence: CASSLVGEAKNIQYF. The CDR3 nucleotides are TGTGCCAGCAGTTTGGTCGGAGAGGCCAAAAACATTCAGTACTTC.

The chain joins TRBV4-2 to TRBJ2-4; 9 bases are a match to TRBD1. Germline V gene data show CDR1 as LGHNA and CDR2 as YNFKEQ. The CDR3 length is 17 residues. V shed 9 bases and J 4 bases; nucleotides not matched to a gene: 16. This CDR3 is CASSQLPTGTGKNIQYF. The CDR3 nucleotides read TGTGCCAGTTCCCAACTACCCACCGGGACAGGGAAAAACATTCAGTACTTC.

The rearrangement uses TRBV11-1 and TRBJ2-3; D unresolved. Germline CDR1 reads SGHAT; CDR2 reads FQDESV (reference sequence). This CDR3 contains 16 residues. The V end lost 3 bases, the J end lost 5 bases, and 18 bases lay between the germline ends. CDR3 coding DNA: TGTGCCAGCAGCTTCCCCCGGTTGGAACAGAAAGATACGCAGTATTTT. Encoded protein: CASSFPRLEQKDTQYF.

The CDR3 reads CASSVTSGAYEQYF. Written as DNA, the CDR3 is TGCGCCAGCAGCGTCACTAGCGGGGCCTACGAGCAGTACTTC. The V gene is TRBV5-1, the J gene TRBJ2-7; 10 bases are a match to TRBD2. The germline gives CDR1 SGHRS, CDR2 YFSETQ. Germline trimming cut 4 bases from V and 2 bases from J; bases unmatched to any gene: 3. CDR3 length: 14 residues.

V and J are TRBV7-2 and TRBJ1-2; a possible D gene is TRBD1 (6 bases). Germline loops: CDR1 SGHTA, CDR2 FQGNSA. The CDR3 has 16 amino acids. The V gene lost 4 bases and the J gene lost 2 bases, with 17 bases spanning the gap. The CDR3 loop reads CASSSSSRGSNYGYTF. CDR3 DNA: TGTGCCAGCAGCTCCTCCTCCAGGGGCTCCAACTATGGCTACACCTTC.

The chain links TRBV7-3 to TRBJ2-5; D might be TRBD2 (6 bases). V was clipped by 4 bases and J by 2 bases, with 14 bases between them. Per germline, CDR1 SGHTA and CDR2 FQGTGA. CDR3 size: 15 residues. CDR3 sequence: CASSSGGVGQETQYF. The CDR3 nucleotides read TGTGCCAGCAGCTCCGGCGGGGTGGGGCAAGAGACCCAGTACTTC.

This clone was recorded only once. The V and J genes are TRBV25-1 and TRBJ2-7; 11 bases align to TRBD1. CDR3 size: 16 residues. Trimming cost V 4 bases and J 3 bases; bases outside gene matches: 8. The germline V gene has CDR1 MGHDK and CDR2 SYGVNS. Here the CDR3 DNA reads TGTGCCAGCAGTGCTACCCCGGGACAGGGGGTCTACGAGCAGTACTTC. Translating it yields CASSATPGQGVYEQYF.

This clone was detected only a few times. This chain connects TRBV5-1 to TRBJ1-3, with D possibly matching TRBD1 (6 bases). V dropped 2 bases and J dropped 3 bases, with 9 bases sitting between them. CDR3 length: 14 amino acids. Germline assignment: CDR1 SGHRS and CDR2 YFSETQ. The CDR3 DNA follows: TGCGCCAGCAGCTTCCAGGGGTATGGAAACACCATATATTTT. Its translation: CASSFQGYGNTIYF. Combining the CDR3 with reference TRBV5-1 and TRBJ1-3 gives the whole variable domain KAGVTQTPRYLIKTRGQQVTLSCSPISGHRSVSWYQQTPGQGLQFLFEYFSETQRNKGNFPGRFSGRQFSNSRSEMNVSTLELGDSALYLCASSFQGYGNTIYFGEGSWLTVV.

The chain couples TRBV7-2 to TRBJ1-1; tentatively, D is TRBD1 (6 bases). This CDR3 has 12 residues. Deletions cut 2 bases from V and 11 bases from J, with 12 bases between. Germline values: CDR1 SGHTA, CDR2 FQGNSA. The CDR3 nucleotides read TGTGCCAGCAGCTTATGGCGGGGGCATGCTTTCTTT. Its protein product is CASSLWRGHAFF.

The chain uses TRBV2 and TRBJ2-1; TRBD1 aligns across 10 bases. Germline CDR1 is SNHLY and CDR2 is FYNNEI. V trimming: 5 bases; J trimming: 4 bases; junction bases outside the gene matches: 5. The CDR3 is 15 residues long. CDR3 bases: TGTGCCAGCAGTAGGACAGGGGGTACATACAATGAGCAGTTCTTC. Translation: CASSRTGGTYNEQFF.

V is TRBV6-5 and J is TRBJ2-7; D ambiguous. Per the germline V gene, CDR1 is MNHEY and CDR2 is SVGAGI. CDR3 length: 13 amino acids. Trimming stripped 5 bases from V and 4 bases from J, with 12 bases between. CDR3 in DNA: TGTGCCAGCAGTGGCGGATTGGGTTACGAGCAGTACTTC. It is translated as CASSGGLGYEQYF.

The chain joins TRBV6-1 to TRBJ2-3, with 8 bases identical to TRBD2. With V trimmed by 6 bases and J by 0 bases, 2 bases remained unmatched. The CDR3 runs to 14 residues. Per the germline V gene, CDR1 is MNHNS and CDR2 is SASEGT. In DNA form, the CDR3 reads TGTGCCAGCAGACTAGCGGATAGCACAGATACGCAGTATTTT. Translating gives CASRLADSTDTQYF.

The rearrangement uses TRBV10-3 and TRBJ1-1; D might be TRBD1 (6 bases). The CDR3 contains 13 residues. V was clipped by 9 bases and J by 0 bases, with 11 bases between them. CDR1 is ENHRY, CDR2 SYGVKD, per germline. The CDR3 protein is CAIGTLLNTEAFF. The CDR3 DNA is TGTGCCATTGGGACACTGTTGAACACTGAAGCTTTCTTT.

The rearrangement joins TRBV7-3 to TRBJ2-5; 7 bases agree with TRBD2. The CDR3 length is 14 residues. J was trimmed by 4 bases and V by 5 bases; bases with no gene match: 7. CDR1 SGHTA and CDR2 FQGTGA come from the germline V gene. CDR3 region: CASSVSGKLETQYF. The CDR3 coding sequence is TGTGCCAGCAGCGTAAGCGGGAAGTTAGAGACCCAGTACTTC. Using reference TRBV7-3 and TRBJ2-5 for the parts outside the CDR3, the full variable domain is GAGVSQTPSNKVTEKGKYVELRCDPISGHTALYWYRQSLGQGPEFLIYFQGTGAADDSGLPNDRFFAVRPEGSVSTLKIQRTERGDSAVYLCASSVSGKLETQYFGPGTRLLVL.

This sequence joins TRBV7-3 and TRBJ1-4; D is unclear. The V and J ends lost 0 bases and 6 bases respectively, with 5 bases between them. Germline CDR1 and CDR2: SGHTA and FQGTGA. The CDR3 loop spans 13 amino acids. CDR3 coding DNA: TGTGCCAGCAGCTTAACATCGGATGAAAAACTGTTTTTT. Translation: CASSLTSDEKLFF.

This clone was observed a handful of times. V is TRBV6-6 and J is TRBJ1-2; TRBD1 agrees at 7 bases. Losses at the gene ends were 7 bases for V and 5 bases for J; bases not matched to a gene: 1. The CDR3 has 11 amino acids. Germline values: CDR1 MNHNY, CDR2 SVGAGI (reference sequence). Here the CDR3 DNA reads TGTGCCAGCACGACAGGGTATGGCTACACCTTC. Translated, it gives CASTTGYGYTF.

This chain links TRBV29-1 with TRBJ2-7; TRBD1 might be the D (5 bases). This CDR3 contains 12 residues. V was cut by 7 bases and J by 1 base, with 11 bases left in between. CDR1 is SQVTM and CDR2 is ANQGSEA in the germline V gene. The CDR3 region is CSARRDSYEQYF. For the CDR3, the DNA is TGCAGCGCCCGCAGGGATTCCTACGAGCAGTACTTC.

The chain employs TRBV12-2 and TRBJ2-1; the table gives TRBD2 as D, unverified against the DNA. TRBV12-2 is a documented pseudogene. The CDR3 sequence is 14 residues long. The CDR3 region has the DNA TGTGCAAGTCGCTTAGAGCGGGCCTACAATGAGCAGTTCTTC. This translates into CASRLERAYNEQFF.

This clone was detected only once. This CDR3 is CASSEPGSFVKEQYF. The CDR3 DNA sequence: TGCGCCAGCAGTGAGCCAGGTTCGTTTGTTAAGGAGCAGTACTTC. The rearrangement links TRBV10-2 to TRBJ2-7; D gene ambiguous. The germline V gene has CDR1 WSHSY and CDR2 SAAADI. This CDR3 contains 15 residues. Trimming pared 2 bases from V and 7 bases from J, leaving 18 bases between.

This chain links TRBV6-5 with TRBJ1-2; 9 nucleotides agree with TRBD1. The V gene end was trimmed by 2 bases and the J gene end by 4 bases; junction bases not matched to a gene: 5. In germline, CDR1 is MNHEY, CDR2 SVGAGI. CDR3 size: 15 residues. The CDR3 protein is CASSYRGTGLYGYTF. The DNA for the CDR3 is TGTGCCAGCAGTTACCGTGGGACAGGGCTCTATGGCTACACCTTC.

The J gene is TRBJ1-3, the V gene TRBV25-1; 7 nucleotides agree with TRBD1. Unmatched junction bases numbered 4, after V lost 7 bases and J lost 1 base. Germline V gene sequence: CDR1 MGHDK, CDR2 SYGVNS. The CDR3 spans 14 residues. The CDR3 spells CASTQGQSGNTIYF. CDR3 nucleotide sequence: TGTGCCAGCACCCAGGGACAGTCTGGAAACACCATATATTTT.

This sequence joins TRBV9 and TRBJ2-3; perhaps TRBD2 as D (5 bases). Germline V gene data show CDR1 as SGDLS and CDR2 as YYNGEE. The CDR3 totals 14 residues. The ends were cut back, 0 bases at V and 4 bases at J, with 9 bases in the middle. The CDR3 DNA sequence: TGTGCCAGCAGCGTAGGTGGTAGCGCAGATACGCAGTATTTT. It translates to CASSVGGSADTQYF.

The chain carries TRBV7-6 and TRBJ2-2; 9 positions agree with TRBD1. V lost 8 bases, J lost 7 bases, and 8 bases stayed unmatched. CDR1 SGHVS and CDR2 FNYEAQ come from the germline V gene. The CDR3 runs to 14 residues. Here the CDR3 DNA reads TGTGCCAGCCAACAGGGGGCGCCTGGCGGGGAGCTGTTTTTT. Translated: CASQQGAPGGELFF.

The chain is built from TRBV5-1 and TRBJ2-3; 9 nucleotides align to TRBD2. J gave up 6 bases and V 4 bases, and 6 bases lay outside the gene matches. The CDR3 has 14 amino acids. Germline CDR1 is SGHRS and CDR2 is YFSETQ. CDR3 region: CASSIAGEEDTQYF. As DNA, the CDR3 is TGCGCCAGCAGCATAGCGGGAGAGGAGGATACGCAGTATTTT.